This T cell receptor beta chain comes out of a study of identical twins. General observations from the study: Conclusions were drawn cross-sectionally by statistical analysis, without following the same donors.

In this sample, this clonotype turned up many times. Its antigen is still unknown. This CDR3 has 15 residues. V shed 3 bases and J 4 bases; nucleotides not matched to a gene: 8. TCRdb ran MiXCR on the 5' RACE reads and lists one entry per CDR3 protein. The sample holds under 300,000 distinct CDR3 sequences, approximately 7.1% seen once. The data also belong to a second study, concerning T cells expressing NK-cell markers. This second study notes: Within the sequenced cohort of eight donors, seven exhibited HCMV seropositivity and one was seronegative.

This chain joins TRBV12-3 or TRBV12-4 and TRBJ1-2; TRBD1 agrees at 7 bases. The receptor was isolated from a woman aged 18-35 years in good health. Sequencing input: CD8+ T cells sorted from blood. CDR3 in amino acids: CASSLWGQTIYGYTF. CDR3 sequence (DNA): TGTGCCAGCAGTTTGTGGGGACAGACCATCTATGGCTACACCTTC.